This entry describes one T cell receptor beta chain. The sample originates from a study of shared clonotypes between healthy human individuals. The CDR3 covers 11 residues. The V end lost 7 bases, the J end lost 4 bases, and 7 bases lay between the germline ends. The germline V gene encodes CDR1 ENHRY and CDR2 SYGVKD. Profiling relied on immunoSEQ multiplex PCR, and the TCRdb table lists in-frame clones only, not all of them. The sample records around 2.5 million clones, approximately 93% being singletons. The TCR originated in a young man in good health. Some clones in this sample may be carry-over from other donors' samples. What was sequenced was naive CD4+ T cells from PBMCs. The subset here: CD45RA+ positively selected. The chain uses TRBV10-3 and TRBJ2-5; the D gene is possibly TRBD2 (6 bases). The CDR3 region is CAIMGGETQYF. CDR3 nucleotides: TGTGCCATCATGGGGGGAGAGACCCAGTACTTC.